One T cell receptor (beta chain) is described in this entry. Using immunoSEQ multiplex PCR, the repertoire was profiled, and TCRdb retains in-frame clones only, with some absent. Of more than 400,000 clones in the sample, about nine tenths are singletons; the top ten hold roughly 0.7%. This CDR3 has 15 amino acids. Germline V gene data show CDR1 as SGHAT and CDR2 as FQNNGV. With V trimmed by 7 bases and J by 4 bases, 6 bases remained unmatched. The data originate from a study of blood T cell repertoires in COVID-19. The rearrangement uses TRBV11-2 and TRBJ2-5; the match to TRBD2 covers 13 bases. The specimen sequenced was PBMCs or T cells enriched from blood (not recorded which). The sequence came from a woman in her late teens or twenties who had recovered from COVID-19. The CDR3 here is CASTPTSGGTETQYF. The CDR3 DNA is TGTGCCAGCACCCCGACTAGCGGGGGGACAGAGACCCAGTACTTC.